The rows below give T cell receptor beta chains drawn from one sample of a study of T cell repertoires in cytomegalovirus infection. Each CDR3 protein is one row after TCRdb ran MiXCR on the reads. This table holds under 850,000 distinct CDR3 sequences, roughly 33% found once. These receptors lack a known antigen. Sequencing used cultured PBMCs, obtained from culture after CMV antigen stimulation. Receptors were obtained from a human donor in good health (CMV status not recorded). Some clones in this sample may be carry-over from other donors' samples. Each CDR3 is given with its conserved first and last residue. Each record gives: clone size, CDR3 length, V gene, J gene, D gene, CDR3 protein, CDR3 DNA. A D gene is named only where the DNA matches it firmly. Not every row has a clone size; where given, it reads once, few, many or a size class.

few	15	TRBV5-6	TRBJ1-6	TRBD1	CASSPDRGFNSPLHF	TGTGCCAGCAGCCCAGACAGGGGGTTTAATTCACCCCTCCACTTT
NA	16	TRBV7-2	TRBJ2-7	NA	CASSSIAGTPGEVQYF	TGTGCCAGCAGCTCGATCGCCGGGACCCCCGGGGAGGTGCAGTACTTC
NA	15	TRBV5-1	TRBJ1-1	TRBD1	CASSSQGAVNTEAFF	TGCGCCAGCAGCTCACAGGGGGCGGTGAACACTGAAGCTTTCTTT
NA	16	TRBV5-5	TRBJ2-3	NA	CASSRGRTPSTDTQYF	TGTGCCAGCAGCCGCGGACGGACCCCTAGCACAGATACGCAGTATTTT
few	17	TRBV7-6	TRBJ2-3	NA	CASTLTASGGSTDTQYF	TGTGCCAGCACCCTTACTGCCTCCGGGGGTTCGACAGATACGCAGTATTTT
few	14	TRBV20-1	TRBJ1-1	TRBD1	CSARTGTGDTEAFF	TGCAGTGCTAGAACGGGGACAGGGGACACTGAAGCTTTCTTT
few	12	TRBV19	TRBJ2-7	NA	CASSPYTGEQYF	TGTGCCAGTAGTCCATACACCGGAGAGCAGTACTTC
few	17	TRBV7-2	TRBJ2-3	TRBD2	CASSIAGGRRNTDTQYF	TGTGCCAGCAGCATAGCGGGGGGCCGCCGTAACACAGATACGCAGTATTTT
many	13	TRBV7-2	TRBJ2-5	NA	CASSLAIWDAQYF	TGTGCCAGCAGCTTAGCGATTTGGGATGCCCAGTACTTC
NA	13	TRBV6-8	TRBJ2-7	NA	CASSYGVMDEQYF	TGTGCCAGCAGTTATGGGGTCATGGACGAGCAGTACTTC
NA	14	TRBV5-4	TRBJ2-2	NA	CASSPGLAWSEVFF	TGTGCCAGCAGCCCCGGTTTAGCGTGGTCCGAGGTGTTTTTT
NA	15	TRBV6-2/TRBV6-3	TRBJ2-2	NA	CASRNNPSFGGELFF	TGTGCCAGCAGAAACAATCCGAGTTTCGGCGGGGAGCTGTTTTTT
NA	17	TRBV7-2	TRBJ2-7	TRBD2	CASSLAQLAGARYEQYF	TGTGCCAGCAGCTTAGCGCAATTAGCGGGAGCGCGCTACGAGCAGTACTTC
NA	16	TRBV27	TRBJ2-7	TRBD2	CASSRHSGANSYEQYF	TGTGCCAGCAGTCGGCATAGCGGGGCCAACTCCTACGAGCAGTACTTC
NA	13	TRBV20-1	TRBJ2-3	NA	CSATLLVSDTQYF	TGCAGTGCCACGCTACTAGTGTCAGATACGCAGTATTTT
NA	13	TRBV10-3	TRBJ1-2	NA	CATKYPGIYGYTF	TGTGCCACAAAATACCCGGGGATCTATGGCTACACCTTC
NA	15	TRBV7-9	TRBJ1-1	NA	CASSLRQILNTEAFF	TGTGCCAGCAGCCTTCGACAGATCTTGAACACTGAAGCTTTCTTT
NA	15	TRBV7-2	TRBJ1-5	NA	CASSLRASSNQPQHF	TGTGCCAGCAGCTTAAGGGCGAGTAGCAATCAGCCCCAGCATTTT
many	14	TRBV11-2	TRBJ2-1	NA	CASSPQHGNNEQFF	TGTGCCAGCAGCCCCCAGCACGGGAACAATGAGCAGTTCTTC
NA	17	TRBV7-9	TRBJ1-1	NA	CASSPAGRGSGNTEAFF	TGTGCCAGCAGCCCCGCAGGCCGGGGTTCAGGGAACACTGAAGCTTTCTTT
NA	11	TRBV6-2/TRBV6-3	TRBJ2-7	NA	CANSDGREQYF	TGTGCCAACTCGGACGGTCGGGAGCAGTACTTC
NA	19	TRBV7-9	TRBJ1-6	TRBD1	CASSSGPGQGFAGNSPLHF	TGTGCCAGCAGCTCAGGGCCGGGACAGGGGTTCGCTGGGAATTCACCCCTCCACTTT
NA	13	TRBV19	TRBJ1-3	NA	CASSIQAGNTIYF	TGTGCCAGTAGTATCCAGGCTGGAAACACCATATATTTT
NA	17	TRBV5-5	TRBJ2-3	TRBD2	CASSLVTSGGSTDTQYF	TGTGCCAGCAGCTTGGTTACTAGCGGAGGAAGCACAGATACGCAGTATTTT
NA	13	TRBV12-3/TRBV12-4	TRBJ2-1	NA	CASTKGRINEQFF	TGTGCCAGCACCAAGGGACGGATCAATGAGCAGTTCTTC
NA	15	TRBV12-3/TRBV12-4	TRBJ2-5	TRBD1	CASSFRDRGLETQYF	TGTGCCAGCAGTTTCCGGGACAGGGGATTGGAGACCCAGTACTTC
NA	15	TRBV6-1	TRBJ2-1	NA	CASSFTRSSYNEQFF	TGTGCCAGCAGTTTTACCAGGAGCTCCTACAATGAGCAGTTCTTC
NA	14	TRBV12-3/TRBV12-4	TRBJ2-1	NA	CASSPSPGDREQFF	TGTGCCAGCAGCCCCAGCCCCGGGGATCGTGAGCAGTTCTTC
few	15	TRBV12-3/TRBV12-4	TRBJ2-5	TRBD1	CASTSGDRDQETQYF	TGTGCCAGCACCTCCGGGGACAGGGACCAAGAGACCCAGTACTTC
NA	17	TRBV6-2/TRBV6-3	TRBJ2-1	TRBD2	CASSYRASGRIYNEQFF	TGTGCCAGCAGCTATCGGGCTAGCGGGAGAATCTACAATGAGCAGTTCTTC
NA	15	TRBV2	TRBJ2-5	TRBD2	CASSGTSGAQETQYF	TGTGCCAGCAGTGGGACTAGCGGGGCACAAGAGACCCAGTACTTC
NA	17	TRBV2	TRBJ1-6	TRBD1	CASSLLGTGGYNSPLHF	TGTGCCAGCAGCCTACTGGGGACAGGGGGCTATAATTCACCCCTCCACTTT
NA	14	TRBV11-2	TRBJ1-6	NA	CASSLGRARSPLHF	TGTGCCAGCAGCTTAGGCAGGGCCAGATCACCCCTCCACTTT
NA	15	TRBV24-1	TRBJ2-3	NA	CATSDRRGPTDTQYF	TGTGCCACCAGTGATCGGCGGGGGCCCACAGATACGCAGTATTTT
NA	11	TRBV20-1	TRBJ2-3	NA	CSARREDTQYF	TGCAGTGCTCGAAGGGAAGATACGCAGTATTTT
NA	16	TRBV4-1	TRBJ1-3	NA	CASSLRGHYSGNTIYF	TGCGCCAGCAGCCTCCGGGGACATTACTCTGGAAACACCATATATTTT
few	16	TRBV20-1	TRBJ2-3	TRBD2	CSAREPSGGNSDTQYF	TGCAGTGCTAGGGAACCTAGCGGGGGGAATTCAGATACGCAGTATTTT
many	17	TRBV6-1	TRBJ2-7	TRBD2	CASSAGWSGSGSYEQYF	TGTGCCAGCAGTGCGGGGTGGAGCGGGAGTGGATCCTACGAGCAGTACTTC
many	14	TRBV7-6	TRBJ2-7	TRBD2	CASSLGRAGYEQYF	TGTGCCAGCAGCTTGGGGAGGGCGGGGTACGAGCAGTACTTC